This T cell receptor beta chain comes out of a study of T-cell memory formation after mild COVID-19. In germline, CDR1 is SGHVS, CDR2 FQNEAQ. This CDR3 is 15 amino acids long. Between the trimmed V and J ends, which lost 3 bases and 5 bases, there was a span of 15 bases. TCRdb re-analysed the 5' RACE reads in MiXCR, keeping a single row per CDR3 protein. The profile covers about 34,000 distinct CDR3 sequences, with roughly 7.2% appearing a single time and 29% taken by the ten largest. This clonotype was seen at least ten times. Its antigen remains unidentified. Study observations and caveats: CD4/CD8 balance characterized clones contracting day 15 to 85, and CD4+ skew characterized later expanders.

Sequenced sample: PBMCs or a T cell subset sorted from them (not recorded which). The chain couples TRBV7-8 to TRBJ2-3; tentatively, D is TRBD2 (5 bases). The receptor was derived from a man younger than 35 who had mild COVID-19 (a few samples of this study predate the infection). Cell type and time point are not known. CDR3 in DNA: TGTGCCAGCAGCTTCCCTGGACTCCTAGAAGATACGCAGTATTTT. Its protein is CASSFPGLLEDTQYF.